The present TCR beta chain was sequenced within a study of shared clonotypes between healthy human individuals. Across the study: The donor pool was made up of two women and a few men aged 18 to 49.

This clone has a handful of counts. Original processing methods: Junction-only sequences without quality scores were provided by ImmunoSEQ, so filtering was different. Profiled with immunoSEQ multiplex PCR; TCRdb holds only in-frame clones, not every one. The D gene and trimming were derived from the DNA, and the V and J assignments and clone size from that table. Of about half a million clones in the sample, roughly 80% were seen once. V lost 2 bases to trimming and J lost 0 bases; unmatched junction nucleotides: 1. Per germline, CDR1 SGHVS and CDR2 FQNEAQ. The CDR3 is 14 residues long. Sequencing was done on a sample of PBMCs. The chain employs TRBV7-8 and TRBJ2-7, with 7 bases that match TRBD2. This clonotype originated in a woman in her thirties or forties in good health. Some clones in this sample may be carry-over from other donors' samples. CDR3 sequence reads: CASSLRDYSYEQYF. In DNA form, the CDR3 reads TGTGCCAGCAGCTTAAGGGACTACTCCTACGAGCAGTACTTC. The entire variable domain, with the rest obtained from reference TRBV7-8 and TRBJ2-7, is as follows: GAGVSQSPRYKVAKRGQDVALRCDPISGHVSLFWYQQALGQGPEFLTYFQNEAQLDKSGLPSDRFFAERPEGSVSTLKIQRTQQEDSAVYLCASSLRDYSYEQYFGPGTRLTVT.